The 23 T cell receptor beta chains presented below share a single source sample, sequenced in a study of blood T cell repertoires in COVID-19. The method was immunoSEQ multiplex PCR; TCRdb's version includes in-frame clones alone and lacks a portion of them. Of over 150,000 clones in the sample, about 79% were seen once. Sequencing was performed on peripheral blood. These receptors came from a human donor in a cohort sampled during active COVID-19.

This chain joins TRBV2 and TRBJ2-1, with D perhaps matching TRBD2 (6 bases). Trimming cost V 4 bases and J 4 bases, with 14 bases left between them. This CDR3 spans 15 amino acids. Germline V CDR1 and CDR2: SNHLY, FYNNEI. CDR3 residues: CASSAQGGYYNEQFF. The DNA for the CDR3 is TGTGCCAGCAGTGCGCAGGGAGGATATTACAATGAGCAGTTCTTC.

This clone was recorded once. The chain links TRBV20-1 to TRBJ1-5; possible D gene TRBD1, 6 bases. Trimming took off 3 bases at V and 3 bases at J, with 12 bases between the two ends. The CDR3 sequence is 14 residues long. The germline gives CDR1 DFQATT, CDR2 SNEGSKA (reference sequence). CDR3 in DNA: TGCAGTGCTAGTCGAGGGGGAACCAATCAGCCCCAGCATTTT. Its translation: CSASRGGTNQPQHF.

There are many counts of this clone. The chain uses TRBV5-4 and TRBJ1-3; weak D call: TRBD1 (6 bases). Deletions cut 2 bases from V and 4 bases from J, with 13 bases between. Germline values: CDR1 SGHNT, CDR2 YYREEE (reference sequence). The CDR3 spans 15 residues. CDR3 region: CASSFRPGVGNTIYF. The CDR3 nucleotides are TGTGCCAGCAGCTTTCGGCCAGGGGTCGGAAACACCATATATTTT. Variable domain in full (rest from reference TRBV5-4 and TRBJ1-3): ETGVTQSPTHLIKTRGQQVTLRCSSQSGHNTVSWYQQALGQGPQFIFQYYREEENGRGNFPPRFSGLQFPNYSSELNVNALELDDSALYLCASSFRPGVGNTIYFGEGSWLTVV.

The chain recombines TRBV11-1 with TRBJ2-1; 12 nucleotides line up with TRBD2. The length of the CDR3 is 16 residues. V was pared by 5 bases and J by 5 bases, with 7 bases of the junction left unmatched. Germline lookup yields CDR1 SGHAT and CDR2 FQDESV (reference sequence). The DNA for the CDR3 is TGTGCCAGCAGCCCCCTAGCGGGAGGGCCCCACAATGAGCAGTTCTTC. Encoded protein: CASSPLAGGPHNEQFF. The full variable domain, rest sourced from reference TRBV11-1 and TRBJ2-1, is EAEVAQSPRYKITEKSQAVAFWCDPISGHATLYWYRQILGQGPELLVQFQDESVVDDSQLPKDRFSAERLKGVDSTLKIQPAELGDSAMYLCASSPLAGGPHNEQFFGPGTRLTVL.

The chain joins TRBV5-4 to TRBJ1-5; D unclear. The CDR3 sequence is 14 residues long. V was trimmed by 0 bases and J by 2 bases, leaving 6 bases between them. Per germline, CDR1 SGHNT and CDR2 YYREEE (reference sequence). The CDR3 loop is CASSLAGGNQPQHF. The CDR3 DNA follows: TGTGCCAGCAGCTTGGCCGGGGGCAATCAGCCCCAGCATTTT.

This rearrangement joins TRBV18 to TRBJ2-4; 8 positions agree with TRBD1. Germline V gene sequence: CDR1 KGHSH, CDR2 LQKENI. V gave up 5 bases and J gave up 0 bases; unmatched junction bases: 6. CDR3 size: 16 residues. The CDR3 DNA follows: TGTGCCAGCTCATCCGGGACAGGTCTAGCCAAAAACATTCAGTACTTC. Translation: CASSSGTGLAKNIQYF.

This chain links TRBV4-1 with TRBJ1-1, with D perhaps matching TRBD1 (5 bases). The length of the CDR3 is 16 residues. Germline assignment: CDR1 MGHRA and CDR2 YSYEKL. V lost 1 base to trimming and J lost 1 base, with 13 bases between them. CDR3 region: CASSQVLLGENTEAFF. DNA for the CDR3: TGCGCCAGCAGCCAAGTTCTCTTAGGGGAGAACACTGAAGCTTTCTTT.

This clone showed up just a few times. The DNA is left out, because the CDR3 cannot be placed on it with certainty; the CDR3 is given as TCRdb lists it. The chain joins TRBV6-5 to TRBJ1-5. Including both end residues, the CDR3 is 15 amino acids long. CDR1 and CDR2 from the germline V gene are MNHEY and SVGAGI. The CDR3 sequence is CASSSSRYSNQPQHF.

This clone occurred once. The chain has TRBV9 and TRBJ2-7; 9 bases map to TRBD2. In germline, CDR1 is SGDLS, CDR2 YYNGEE. The CDR3 is 15 amino acids. V shed 5 bases, J shed 5 bases, and the junction held 11 bases outside the gene matches. The CDR3 protein is CASSKHGTSYDEQYF. CDR3 nucleotide sequence: TGTGCCAGCAGTAAACACGGGACTAGCTACGACGAGCAGTACTTC. The full variable domain, its missing parts supplied by reference TRBV9 and TRBJ2-7, is DSGVTQTPKHLITATGQRVTLRCSPRSGDLSVYWYQQSLDQGLQFLIQYYNGEERAKGNILERFSAQQFPDLHSELNLSSLELGDSALYFCASSKHGTSYDEQYFGPGTRLTVT.

V usage is TRBV6-1 and J usage is TRBJ1-2; D gene uncertain. This CDR3 is 15 amino acids long. The germline V gene encodes CDR1 MNHNS and CDR2 SASEGT. Trimming took off 1 base at V and 0 bases at J, with 9 bases between the two ends. The CDR3 region has the DNA TGTGCCAGCAGTGAAGGACTGACGACTAACTATGGCTACACCTTC. Translated: CASSEGLTTNYGYTF.

The J gene is TRBJ2-7, the V gene TRBV9; TRBD2 matches at 7 bases. The CDR3 totals 13 residues. CDR1 is SGDLS and CDR2 is YYNGEE in the germline V gene. Unmatched junction bases numbered 0, after V lost 2 bases and J lost 1 base. The CDR3 here is CASSVGLSYEQYF. The CDR3, as DNA: TGTGCCAGCAGCGTGGGACTATCCTACGAGCAGTACTTC.

V gene TRBV28 combines with J gene TRBJ1-2; the D gene is possibly TRBD1 (6 bases). Per germline, CDR1 MDHEN and CDR2 SYDVKM. The CDR3 contains 16 residues. Trimming left V 4 bases short and J 0 bases short, with 15 bases between. The CDR3 region is CASSYPRQDSNYGYTF. The CDR3 DNA is TGTGCCAGCAGTTACCCGCGACAGGACTCTAACTATGGCTACACCTTC.

CDR3 in DNA: TGTGCCAGCTCACTAGCGACAGGGGTGGGCAATCAGCCCCAGCATTTT. Translating gives CASSLATGVGNQPQHF. J is TRBJ1-5 and V is TRBV18; 8 bases line up with TRBD1. V was pared by 4 bases and J by 2 bases, with 7 bases of the junction left unmatched. This CDR3 region has 16 residues. Germline V lookup: CDR1 KGHSH, CDR2 LQKENI.

V and J are TRBV10-2 and TRBJ2-3, with TRBD1 matching 8 bases. CDR1 is WSHSY and CDR2 is SAAADI in the germline V gene. V shed 0 bases and J 7 bases; nucleotides not matched to a gene: 6. This CDR3 region has 15 residues. The DNA of the CDR3 is TGCGCCAGCAGTGAGTCGATCAGGGGGCGAAATACGCAGTATTTT. Amino acid sequence: CASSESIRGRNTQYF.

This clone was counted a single time. The CDR3 coding sequence is TGTGCCAGCAGCCCCGGGTTGGCCCCAAACATTCAGTACTTC. Its translation is CASSPGLAPNIQYF. The chain recombines TRBV7-2 with TRBJ2-4; D uncertain. The V gene lost 5 bases and the J gene lost 6 bases, with 14 bases spanning the gap. The CDR3 extends over 14 amino acids. The germline V gene has CDR1 SGHTA and CDR2 FQGNSA.

Remarks on this clone: Germline and junction disagree at one end, which may indicate a read error. The CDR3 DNA sequence: TGTGCCAGCCGTTTTAGCCGGACAGGGACTACCTACGAGCAGTACTTC. Translating gives CASRFSRTGTTYEQYF. This rearrangement joins TRBV27 to TRBJ2-7; possible D gene TRBD1, 8 bases. This CDR3 spans 16 amino acids. Per the germline V gene, CDR1 is MNHEY and CDR2 is SMNVEV (reference sequence).

The chain links TRBV9 to TRBJ1-5; the D gene is possibly TRBD1 (5 bases). Trimming removed 3 bases from V and 4 bases from J, with 14 bases in between. Germline V lookup: CDR1 SGDLS, CDR2 YYNGEE. The CDR3 covers 15 residues. CDR3 protein: CASSDETGGNQPQHF. The DNA for the CDR3 is TGTGCCAGCAGCGACGAGACCGGGGGTAATCAGCCCCAGCATTTT.

This chain connects TRBV7-6 to TRBJ2-1; a possible D gene is TRBD1 (5 bases). Germline CDR1 is SGHVS and CDR2 is FNYEAQ. V lost 1 base and J lost 7, with 17 bases in between. The CDR3 has 16 residues. CDR3 protein: CASSLGGRGIGNEQFF. The CDR3 coding sequence is TGTGCCAGCAGCTTAGGAGGAAGGGGAATAGGGAATGAGCAGTTCTTC.

The V and J genes are TRBV28 and TRBJ2-7, with a possible D match to TRBD1 (5 bases). The CDR3 contains 12 residues. V lost 7 bases to trimming and J lost 0 bases, with 7 bases between them. Germline V gene sequence: CDR1 MDHEN, CDR2 SYDVKM. CDR3 protein: CASNQGSYEQYF. The CDR3 DNA follows: TGTGCCAGCAACCAGGGCTCCTACGAGCAGTACTTC.

This chain links TRBV19 with TRBJ1-6; 7 bases agree with TRBD1. V gave up 4 bases and J gave up 10 bases; unmatched junction bases: 13. Germline CDR1 is LNHDA and CDR2 is SQIVND (reference sequence). This CDR3 is 16 amino acids long. The CDR3 coding sequence is TGTGCCAGTAGTACCGGACAGGCGGTACTCAAATCACCCCTCCACTTT. Translating it yields CASSTGQAVLKSPLHF.

The chain employs TRBV30 and TRBJ2-7; 8 bases align to TRBD1. Germline V lookup: CDR1 GTSNPN, CDR2 SVGIG (reference sequence). The CDR3 sequence is 12 residues long. The junction had 9 bases not matched to a gene; V was cut back by 7 bases and J by 7 bases. CDR3 in DNA: TGTGCCTCGAGACAGGGGAGCTGGGAGCAGTACTTC. Its protein is CASRQGSWEQYF.

This clone has a handful of counts. The chain combines TRBV19 with TRBJ1-6; D is ambiguous. This CDR3 contains 14 residues. Trimming left V 3 bases short and J 8 bases short, with 11 bases between. In germline, CDR1 is LNHDA, CDR2 SQIVND (reference sequence). In DNA, the CDR3 is TGTGCCAGTAGTATGGGCAGAAGTGATTCACCCCTCCACTTT. Translation: CASSMGRSDSPLHF.

V usage is TRBV28 and J usage is TRBJ2-7, with 8 bases lining up with TRBD1. CDR1 is MDHEN, CDR2 SYDVKM, per germline. This CDR3 is built from 15 residues. V shed 3 bases, J shed 1 base, and the junction held 5 bases outside the gene matches. DNA for the CDR3: TGTGCCAGCAGTTTTGGTCGGGACAGGTCCTACGAGCAGTACTTC. This gives the protein CASSFGRDRSYEQYF. The full variable domain, completed using reference TRBV28 and TRBJ2-7, is DVKVTQSSRYLVKRTGEKVFLECVQDMDHENMFWYRQDPGLGLRLIYFSYDVKMKEKGDIPEGYSVSREKKERFSLILESASTNQTSMYLCASSFGRDRSYEQYFGPGTRLTVT.